The 18 T cell receptor beta chains presented below share a single source sample, sequenced in a study of tumor and adjacent non-tumor tissue in lung cancer. A modified ARM-PCR protocol with three rounds of nested PCR amplified TCRbeta. From the multiplex PCR reads, TCRdb called clonotypes with MiXCR, one entry per CDR3 protein. The table lists 130,000 or so distinct CDR3 sequences, 55% to 75% of them singletons. The template was RNA from unsorted bulk tissue. Sequenced: lung tumor tissue. The receptors originated from a young man with non-small cell lung cancer.

To note about this clonotype: One end of the junction varies from germline; a read error may be responsible. This rearrangement joins TRBV19 to TRBJ1-1; 7 nucleotides align to TRBD1. The germline gives CDR1 LNHDA, CDR2 SQIVND (reference sequence). CDR3 length: 13 residues. This CDR3 reads CVSRVRGQNEAFF. CDR3 DNA: TGTGTCAGTAGGGTAAGGGGGCAGAATGAAGCTTTCTTT.

Points on this clonotype: This could be a read error, since a much larger clone is one nucleotide away. The chain employs TRBV12-5 and TRBJ2-7; D is unresolved. The CDR3 contains 11 residues. The V gene's germline CDR1 is LGHNT and CDR2 FRNRAP. V lost 6 bases and J 7 bases, leaving 10 bases between the germline ends. The CDR3 DNA is TGTGCTAGTGGCCTTCGCGAGGAGCAGTACTTC. Translation: CASGLREEQYF.

This clonotype was counted ten times or more. This chain connects TRBV10-3 to TRBJ2-1; 10 positions match TRBD2. The CDR3 has 18 residues. J lost 10 bases, V lost 0 bases, and 15 bases had no gene match. Germline loops: CDR1 ENHRY, CDR2 SYGVKD. The CDR3 DNA reads TGTGCCATCAGTGAGTCCCTGGGGGTAGCGGGGGGCCTTCAAGAGCAGTTCTTC. Amino acid sequence: CAISESLGVAGGLQEQFF.

This clonotype was seen repeatedly, ten times or more. The chain recombines TRBV6-5 with TRBJ1-1, with D uncertain. The ends were cut back, 8 bases at V and 5 bases at J, with 12 bases in the middle. Germline V gives CDR1 MNHEY, CDR2 SVGAGI. The CDR3 consists of 12 residues. Here the CDR3 reads CASWRGTTEAFF. In DNA, the CDR3 is TGTGCCAGCTGGCGGGGAACGACTGAAGCTTTCTTT.

Concerning this clonotype itself: A read error may explain this, as a much larger clone is one base away. The gene calls are TRBV6-5 and TRBJ2-1; TRBD2 is a possible D gene (6 bases). Germline V gives CDR1 MNHEY, CDR2 SVGAGI. The CDR3 covers 15 residues. This CDR3 reads CASSPGLGLYKEQFF. In DNA, the CDR3 is TGTGCCAGCAGCCCCGGACTGGGACTTTACAAAGAGCAGTTCTTC.

A word on this clonotype: Mismatch with germline at one junction end may stem from a read error. The rearrangement uses TRBV20-1 and TRBJ2-2; a weak D match, TRBD1 (5 bases). The CDR3 extends over 16 amino acids. Per the germline V gene, CDR1 is DFQATT and CDR2 is SNEGSKA (reference sequence). CDR3 nucleotides: TGCAATGCTAGAAATCAGAGGCAGGGTCTGGCCGGGGAGCTGTTTTTT. Residues: CNARNQRQGLAGELFF.

This clonotype was seen at least ten times. This chain uses TRBV4-2 with TRBJ1-4; no reliable D call. This CDR3 has 15 amino acids. The germline V and J ends were trimmed by 0 bases and 3 bases, with 8 bases remaining between them. Germline CDR1 is LGHNA and CDR2 is YNFKEQ. The CDR3 DNA reads as TGTGCCAGCAGCCAAGATCTGGCTCCTAATGAAAAACTGTTTTTT. Its translation is CASSQDLAPNEKLFF.

About this clonotype itself: One end of the junction fails to match germline, which may point to a read error. The chain uses TRBV5-4 and TRBJ2-1; D remains ambiguous. Germline CDR1 and CDR2: SGHNT and YYREEE (reference sequence). The CDR3 sequence is 15 residues long. The chain's CDR3 is CASSLAWTVYNEQFF. The CDR3 DNA reads TGTGCCAGCAGCTTGGCCTGGACGGTTTACAATGAACAGTTCTTC.

Concerning this clonotype itself: A junction boundary mismatches the germline segment, possibly from a read error. The rearrangement uses TRBV11-2 and TRBJ2-3; D remains unclear. The length of the CDR3 is 16 residues. From germline, CDR1 is SGHAT and CDR2 FQNNGV. CDR3 sequence reads: CACSLGSVGSTDTQYF. Here the CDR3 DNA reads TGTGCCTGCAGCTTAGGGTCAGTGGGGAGCACAGATACGCAGTATTTT.

This clonotype was detected once. This may be a read error: a much more frequent sequence differs by one nucleotide. The chain is built from TRBV20-1 and TRBJ1-6; D uncertain. The V end was cut by 2 bases, the J end by 3 bases, with 5 bases between. CDR3 length: 13 amino acids. The germline V gene encodes CDR1 DFQATT and CDR2 SNEGSKA (reference sequence). The CDR3 DNA sequence: TGCAGTGCTAGAAGGGACTATAATTCACCCCTCCACTTT. Protein: CSARRDYNSPLHF.

The chain employs TRBV30 and TRBJ1-5; possible D gene TRBD1, 5 bases. V dropped 0 bases and J dropped 6 bases, with 9 bases sitting between them. The CDR3 sequence is 13 residues long. In germline, CDR1 is GTSNPN, CDR2 SVGIG (reference sequence). CDR3 sequence (DNA): TGTGCCTGGAGTGTAGGGGATTTTCAGCCCCAGCATTTT. It translates to CAWSVGDFQPQHF.

On this clonotype itself: One end of the junction varies from germline; a read error may be responsible. V usage is TRBV7-8 and J usage is TRBJ1-2; D possibly corresponds to TRBD1 (6 bases). The germline V gene encodes CDR1 SGHVS and CDR2 FQNEAQ. This CDR3 contains 14 residues. This CDR3 reads CVSSRDRSNYGYTF. The CDR3 nucleotides read TGTGTCAGCAGCCGCGACAGGTCTAACTATGGCTACACCTTC.

This clonotype was picked up one time. The V gene is TRBV12-3 or TRBV12-4, the J gene TRBJ1-1; TRBD1 might be the D (6 bases). The CDR3 loop spans 15 amino acids. CDR3 nucleotide sequence: TGTGTCAGAAGTCCAAACAGGGCCCGAGGCACTGAAGCTTTCTTT. It translates to CVRSPNRARGTEAFF.

This clonotype showed up just once. The CDR3 ends on some other residue instead of the conserved phenylalanine or tryptophan, so this is likely a read error. The chain has TRBV5-6 and TRBJ2-3; a possible D gene is TRBD2 (5 bases). The CDR3 sequence is 14 residues long. Germline assignment: CDR1 SGHDT and CDR2 YYEEEE. CDR3 loop: CASSSPGITYTQYL. The CDR3 nucleotides read TGTGCCAGCAGTTCTCCGGGGATCACATATACGCAGTATCTT.

This clonotype turned up a few times. The chain combines TRBV5-1 with TRBJ2-1; TRBD2 matches at 13 bases. The V segment lost 4 bases and the J segment 8 bases; nucleotides outside the gene matches: 6. CDR3 length: 15 amino acids. Germline CDR1 is SGHRS and CDR2 is YFSETQ. The CDR3 DNA reads TGCGCCAGCAGCCTCGGGACTAGCGGGATGTATGAGCAGTTCTTC. Amino acids: CASSLGTSGMYEQFF.

Points on this clonotype: The CDR3 ends on some other residue instead of the conserved phenylalanine or tryptophan, so this is likely a read error. The CDR3 sequence: CVSSLEGAITYNEQFS. CDR3 coding DNA: TGTGTCAGCAGCTTGGAGGGGGCGATAACCTACAATGAGCAGTTCTCC. The chain combines TRBV11-2 with TRBJ2-1, with D perhaps matching TRBD1 (7 bases). Germline V gives CDR1 SGHAT, CDR2 FQNNGV. The CDR3 has 16 amino acids.

A note on this clonotype: Sequence at one end of the junction differs from germline and may be a read error. The chain employs TRBV11-2 and TRBJ2-1; D is possibly TRBD2 (6 bases). The CDR3 contains 16 residues. The germline V gene has CDR1 SGHAT and CDR2 FQNNGV. CDR3 protein: CAGSLYASAFYNEQFF. The CDR3 nucleotides are TGCGCTGGCAGCTTATATGCTAGCGCGTTCTACAATGAGCAGTTCTTC.

This clonotype was detected many times. The chain is built from TRBV29-1 and TRBJ2-1; a weak D match, TRBD2 (5 bases). Trimming took 2 bases from V and 4 from J, leaving 12 bases between them. CDR3 length: 14 residues. Germline V gene sequence: CDR1 SQVTM, CDR2 ANQGSEA. CDR3 residues: CSVERNSEYNEQFF. For the CDR3, the DNA is TGCAGCGTTGAACGTAATAGCGAGTACAATGAGCAGTTCTTC.